This T cell receptor beta chain emerged from a study of blood T cell repertoires in COVID-19. As for the study in general: Samples came from the United States, Italy and Spain, spanning acute and convalescent COVID-19. Sources were T cells, B-cell-depleted T cells, or PBMCs; the material itself was cDNA or gDNA.

The Seattle site enrolled patients during active infection and followed them longitudinally. The table came from immunoSEQ multiplex PCR; TCRdb's copy has only in-frame clones and leaves some out. The sample carries approximately 75,000 clones, 80% recorded once. The CDR3 is made up of 15 amino acids. Trimming removed 4 bases at V and 0 bases at J, with 9 bases between. Germline assignment: CDR1 MRHNA and CDR2 SNTAGT. This TCR was recovered from a man in his fifties with COVID-19, enrolled during active disease. The sample consisted of peripheral blood. This rearrangement joins TRBV6-4 to TRBJ2-2, with TRBD2 as a possible D gene (5 bases). CDR3 in DNA: TGTGCCAGCAGTGGAAGCGGATCGAACACCGGGGAGCTGTTTTTT. Amino acids: CASSGSGSNTGELFF.